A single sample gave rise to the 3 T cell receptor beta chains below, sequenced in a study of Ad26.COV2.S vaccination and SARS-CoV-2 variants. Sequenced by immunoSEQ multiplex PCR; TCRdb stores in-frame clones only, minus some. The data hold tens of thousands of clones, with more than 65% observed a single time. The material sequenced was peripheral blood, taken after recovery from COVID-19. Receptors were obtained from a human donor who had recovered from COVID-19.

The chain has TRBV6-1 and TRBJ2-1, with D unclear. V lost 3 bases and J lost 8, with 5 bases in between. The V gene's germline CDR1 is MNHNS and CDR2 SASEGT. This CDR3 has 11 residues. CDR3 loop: CASSERDEQFF. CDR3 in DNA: TGTGCCAGCAGTGAGAGAGATGAGCAGTTCTTC.

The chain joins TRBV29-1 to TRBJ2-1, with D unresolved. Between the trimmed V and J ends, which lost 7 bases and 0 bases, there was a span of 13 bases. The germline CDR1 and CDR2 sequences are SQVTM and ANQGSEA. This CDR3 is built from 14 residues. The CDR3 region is CSAPLAGSYNEQFF. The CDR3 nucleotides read TGCAGCGCCCCATTGGCAGGCTCCTACAATGAGCAGTTCTTC.

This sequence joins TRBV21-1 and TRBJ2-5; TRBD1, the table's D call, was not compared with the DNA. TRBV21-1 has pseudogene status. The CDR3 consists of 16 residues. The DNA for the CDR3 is TGTGCCAGCAGCAAACCAGAACGCCGGACAGTCGAGACCCAGTACTTC. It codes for CASSKPERRTVETQYF.